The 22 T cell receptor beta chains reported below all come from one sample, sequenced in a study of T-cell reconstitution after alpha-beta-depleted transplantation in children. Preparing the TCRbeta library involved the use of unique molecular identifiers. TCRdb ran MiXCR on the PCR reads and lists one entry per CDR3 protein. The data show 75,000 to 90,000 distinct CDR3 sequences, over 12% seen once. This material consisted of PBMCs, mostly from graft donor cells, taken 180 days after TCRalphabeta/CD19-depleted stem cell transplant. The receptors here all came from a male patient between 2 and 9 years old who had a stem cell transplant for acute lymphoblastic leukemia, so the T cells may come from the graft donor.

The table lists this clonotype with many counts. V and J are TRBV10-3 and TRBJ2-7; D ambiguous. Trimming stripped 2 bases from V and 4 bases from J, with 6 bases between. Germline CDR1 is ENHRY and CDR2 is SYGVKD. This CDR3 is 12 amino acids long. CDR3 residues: CAISEAQYEQYF. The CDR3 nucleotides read TGTGCCATCAGTGAGGCCCAGTACGAGCAGTACTTC.

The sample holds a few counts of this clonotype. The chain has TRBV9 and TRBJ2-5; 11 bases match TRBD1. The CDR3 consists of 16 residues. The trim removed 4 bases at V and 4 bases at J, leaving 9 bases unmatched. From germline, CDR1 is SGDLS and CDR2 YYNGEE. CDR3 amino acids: CASSLTGQGVSETQYF. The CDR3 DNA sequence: TGTGCCAGCAGCTTAACGGGACAGGGGGTCTCAGAGACCCAGTACTTC.

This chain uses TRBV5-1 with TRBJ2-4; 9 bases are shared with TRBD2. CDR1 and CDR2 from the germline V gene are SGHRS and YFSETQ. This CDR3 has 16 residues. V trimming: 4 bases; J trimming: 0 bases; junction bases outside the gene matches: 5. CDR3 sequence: CASSVGLAIAKNIQYF. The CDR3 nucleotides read TGCGCCAGCAGCGTTGGACTAGCGATAGCCAAAAACATTCAGTACTTC.

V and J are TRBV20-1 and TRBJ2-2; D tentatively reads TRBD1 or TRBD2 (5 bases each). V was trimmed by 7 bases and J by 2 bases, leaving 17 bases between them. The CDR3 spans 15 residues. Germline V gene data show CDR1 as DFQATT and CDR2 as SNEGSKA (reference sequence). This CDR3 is CSVQRGPLNTGELFF. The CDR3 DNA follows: TGCAGTGTCCAAAGGGGACCGCTAAACACCGGGGAGCTGTTTTTT.

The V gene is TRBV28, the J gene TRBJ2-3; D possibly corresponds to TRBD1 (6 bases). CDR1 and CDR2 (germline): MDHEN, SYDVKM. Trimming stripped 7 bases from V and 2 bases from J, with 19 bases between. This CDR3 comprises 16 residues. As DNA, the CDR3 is TGTGCCAGCAAGGGGACGGGAAGGGGGTACACAGATACGCAGTATTTT. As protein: CASKGTGRGYTDTQYF.

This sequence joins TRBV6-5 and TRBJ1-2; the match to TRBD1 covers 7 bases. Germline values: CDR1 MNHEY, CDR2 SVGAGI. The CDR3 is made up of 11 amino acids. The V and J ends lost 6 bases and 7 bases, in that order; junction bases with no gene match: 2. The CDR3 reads CASRWTGGYTF. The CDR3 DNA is TGTGCCAGCAGATGGACAGGTGGCTACACCTTC.

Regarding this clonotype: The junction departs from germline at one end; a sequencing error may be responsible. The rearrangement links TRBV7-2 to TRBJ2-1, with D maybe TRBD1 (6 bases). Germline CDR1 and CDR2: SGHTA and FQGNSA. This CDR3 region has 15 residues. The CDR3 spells CASSLVNLRTVEQFF. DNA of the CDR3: TGCGCCAGCAGCTTAGTGAATCTTAGGACAGTCGAGCAGTTCTTC.

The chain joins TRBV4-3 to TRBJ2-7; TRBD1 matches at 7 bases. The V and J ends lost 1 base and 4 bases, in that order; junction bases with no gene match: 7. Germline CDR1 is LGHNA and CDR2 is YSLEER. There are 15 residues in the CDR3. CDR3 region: CASSQGQGRGYEQYF. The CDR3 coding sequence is TGCGCCAGCAGCCAAGGACAGGGAAGGGGGTACGAGCAGTACTTC.

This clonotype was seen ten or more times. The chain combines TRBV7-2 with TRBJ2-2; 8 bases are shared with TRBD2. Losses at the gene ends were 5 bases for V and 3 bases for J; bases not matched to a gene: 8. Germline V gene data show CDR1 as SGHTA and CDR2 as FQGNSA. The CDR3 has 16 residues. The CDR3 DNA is TGTGCCAGCAGCCCGAGAAGCGGGAGCGACACCGGGGAGCTGTTTTTT. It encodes CASSPRSGSDTGELFF.

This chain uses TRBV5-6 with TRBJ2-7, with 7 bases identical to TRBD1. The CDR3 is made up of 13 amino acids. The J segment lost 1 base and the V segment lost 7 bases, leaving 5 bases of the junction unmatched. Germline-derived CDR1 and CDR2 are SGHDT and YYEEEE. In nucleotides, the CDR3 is TGTGCCAGCGCCGGGACAGCATCCTACGAGCAGTACTTC. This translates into CASAGTASYEQYF.

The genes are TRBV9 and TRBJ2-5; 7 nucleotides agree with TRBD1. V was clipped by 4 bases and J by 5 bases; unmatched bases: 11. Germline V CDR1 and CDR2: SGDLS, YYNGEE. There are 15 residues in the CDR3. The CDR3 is CASSSQASRGETQYF. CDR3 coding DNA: TGTGCCAGCAGCTCCCAGGCTAGCAGGGGGGAGACCCAGTACTTC.

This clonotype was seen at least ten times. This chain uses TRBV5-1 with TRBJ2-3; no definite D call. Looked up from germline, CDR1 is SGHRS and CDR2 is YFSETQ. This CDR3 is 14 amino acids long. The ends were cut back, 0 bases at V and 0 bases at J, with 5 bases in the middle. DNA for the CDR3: TGCGCCAGCAGCTTGGCGGCTAGCACAGATACGCAGTATTTT. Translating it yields CASSLAASTDTQYF.

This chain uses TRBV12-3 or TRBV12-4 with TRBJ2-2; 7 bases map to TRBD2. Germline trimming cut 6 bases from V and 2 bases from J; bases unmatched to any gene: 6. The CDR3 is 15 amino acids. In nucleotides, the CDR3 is TGTGCCAGCAGGGGAACGGGGGGTAACACCGGGGAGCTGTTTTTT. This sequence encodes CASRGTGGNTGELFF.

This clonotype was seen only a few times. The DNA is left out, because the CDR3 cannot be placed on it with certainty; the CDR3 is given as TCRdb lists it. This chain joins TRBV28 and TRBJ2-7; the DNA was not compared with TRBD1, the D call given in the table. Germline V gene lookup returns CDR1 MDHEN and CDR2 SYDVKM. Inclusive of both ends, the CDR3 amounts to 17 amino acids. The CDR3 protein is CASSPSFGQGISYEQYF.

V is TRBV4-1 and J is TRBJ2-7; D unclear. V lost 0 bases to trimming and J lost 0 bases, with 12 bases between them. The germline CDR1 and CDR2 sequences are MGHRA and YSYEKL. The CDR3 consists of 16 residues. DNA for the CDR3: TGCGCCAGCAGCCAAGATCCCGCCACCTCCTCCTACGAGCAGTACTTC. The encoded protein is CASSQDPATSSYEQYF.

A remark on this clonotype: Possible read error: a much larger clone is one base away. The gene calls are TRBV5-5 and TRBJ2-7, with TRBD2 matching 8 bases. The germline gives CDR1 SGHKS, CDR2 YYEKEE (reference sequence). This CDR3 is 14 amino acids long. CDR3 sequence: CATGRGLVPYEQCF. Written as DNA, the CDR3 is TGTGCCACCGGAAGGGGACTAGTCCCCTACGAGCAGTGCTTC.

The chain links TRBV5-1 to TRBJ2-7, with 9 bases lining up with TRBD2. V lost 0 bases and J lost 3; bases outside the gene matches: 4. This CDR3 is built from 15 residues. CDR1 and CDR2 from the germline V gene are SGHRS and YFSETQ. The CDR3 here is CASSLVASGVYEQYF. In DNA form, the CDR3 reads TGCGCCAGCAGCTTGGTGGCTAGCGGGGTCTACGAGCAGTACTTC.

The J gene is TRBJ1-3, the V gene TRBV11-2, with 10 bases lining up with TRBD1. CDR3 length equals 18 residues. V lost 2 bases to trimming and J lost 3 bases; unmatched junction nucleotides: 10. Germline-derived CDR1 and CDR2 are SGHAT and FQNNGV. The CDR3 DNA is TGTGCCAGCAGCTTAACATCCGGGACAGGGGTCTATGGAAACACCATATATTTT. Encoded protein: CASSLTSGTGVYGNTIYF.

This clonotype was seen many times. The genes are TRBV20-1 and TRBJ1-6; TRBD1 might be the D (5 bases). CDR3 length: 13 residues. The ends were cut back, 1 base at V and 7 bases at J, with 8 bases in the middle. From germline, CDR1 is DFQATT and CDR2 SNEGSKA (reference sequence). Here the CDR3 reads CSARGRVNSPLHF. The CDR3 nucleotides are TGCAGTGCTAGAGGCAGGGTGAATTCACCCCTCCACTTT.

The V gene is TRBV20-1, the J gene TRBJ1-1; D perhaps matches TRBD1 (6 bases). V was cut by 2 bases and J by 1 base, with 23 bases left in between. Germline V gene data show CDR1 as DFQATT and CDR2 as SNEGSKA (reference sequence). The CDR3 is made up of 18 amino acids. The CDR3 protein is CSARIYQGFANRNTEAFF. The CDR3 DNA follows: TGCAGTGCTAGAATCTATCAGGGGTTCGCCAACCGGAACACTGAAGCTTTCTTT.

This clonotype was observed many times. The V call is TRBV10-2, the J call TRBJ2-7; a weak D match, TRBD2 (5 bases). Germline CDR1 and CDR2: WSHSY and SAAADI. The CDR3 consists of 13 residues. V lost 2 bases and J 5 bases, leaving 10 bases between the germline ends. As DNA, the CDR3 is TGCGCCAGCAGTGAGCCCGGGGTCCACGAGCAGTACTTC. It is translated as CASSEPGVHEQYF.

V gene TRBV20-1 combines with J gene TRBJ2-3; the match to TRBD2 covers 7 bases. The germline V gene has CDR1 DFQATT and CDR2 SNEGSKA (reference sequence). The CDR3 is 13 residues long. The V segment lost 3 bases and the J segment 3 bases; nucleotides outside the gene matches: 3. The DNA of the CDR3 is TGCAGTGCTAGTATTAGCGGGACAGATACGCAGTATTTT. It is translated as CSASISGTDTQYF.